The 13 T cell receptor beta chains given below trace back to one sample, sequenced in a study of CD8+CD57+ T cells in acquired aplastic anemia. Profiles of TCR beta VDJ and CDR3 were generated from a genomic DNA template. TCRdb processed the reads anew with MiXCR; each CDR3 protein has one entry. The sample lists 62,000 or so distinct CDR3 sequences, almost 55% occurring once. The source material was sorted CD4+, CD8+, or CD8+CD57+ T cells (not recorded which) from PBMCs. The receptor set was obtained from a human donor in good health, serving as a control.

This chain joins TRBV19 and TRBJ2-7; TRBD2 agrees at 8 bases. CDR3 length: 15 residues. The V gene end was trimmed by 6 bases and the J gene end by 1 base; junction bases not matched to a gene: 8. The germline V gene has CDR1 LNHDA and CDR2 SQIVND (reference sequence). The CDR3 spells CASSHTSGGSYEQYF. In nucleotides, the CDR3 is TGTGCCAGTAGCCATACTAGCGGAGGTTCCTACGAGCAGTACTTC.

This chain uses TRBV7-9 with TRBJ1-2; weak D call: TRBD1 (6 bases). V was cut by 10 bases and J by 5 bases, with 17 bases left in between. CDR1 is SEHNR and CDR2 is FQNEAQ in the germline V gene (reference sequence). The CDR3 spans 13 residues. The CDR3 DNA sequence: TGTGCCATTCCAGGGGAAGGGTTATATGGCTACACCTTC. It specifies CAIPGEGLYGYTF.

At least ten counts were recorded for this clonotype. The chain couples TRBV4-1 to TRBJ2-7; perhaps TRBD1 as D (6 bases). In germline, CDR1 is MGHRA, CDR2 YSYEKL. The CDR3 extends over 16 amino acids. The germline V and J ends were trimmed by 1 base and 3 bases, with 16 bases remaining between them. Written as DNA, the CDR3 is TGCGCCAGCAGCCAAGTGTTTGGACAGTTGAACTACGAGCAGTACTTC. Its translation is CASSQVFGQLNYEQYF.

The rearrangement uses TRBV11-1 and TRBJ2-1; D call uncertain. CDR1 is SGHAT and CDR2 is FQDESV in the germline V gene (reference sequence). This CDR3 region has 15 residues. Trimming pared 4 bases from V and 2 bases from J, leaving 12 bases between. The DNA of the CDR3 is TGTGCCAGCAGCTCTTCCAGTGTGACCTACAATGAGCAGTTCTTC. Protein sequence: CASSSSSVTYNEQFF.

The gene calls are TRBV7-8 and TRBJ2-3; 13 bases fit TRBD2. This CDR3 is 17 amino acids long. Germline V gives CDR1 SGHVS, CDR2 FQNEAQ. The V and J ends lost 5 bases and 6 bases, in that order; junction bases with no gene match: 11. CDR3 sequence: CASSPPLGTSGDDTQYF. The CDR3 nucleotides read TGTGCCAGCAGCCCTCCTCTAGGGACTAGCGGGGATGATACGCAGTATTTT.

This clonotype was picked up many times. The chain carries TRBV11-2 and TRBJ1-1, with D perhaps TRBD1 (6 bases). The CDR3 consists of 13 residues. V was shortened by 6 bases and J by 6 bases, with 14 bases between the two germline ends. Germline V lookup: CDR1 SGHAT, CDR2 FQNNGV. CDR3 coding DNA: TGTGCCAGCAGACCAAGTGGGGGGCCTGAAGCTTTCTTT. This translates into CASRPSGGPEAFF.

This clonotype was counted at least ten times. This chain joins TRBV6-5 and TRBJ1-1; D is perhaps TRBD1 (5 bases). This CDR3 has 14 amino acids. With 0 bases removed from V and 5 bases from J, the gap between germline ends came to 10 bases. The germline V gene has CDR1 MNHEY and CDR2 SVGAGI. The CDR3 coding sequence is TGTGCCAGCAGTTACTCTCAGGGTGGGACTGAAGCTTTCTTT. Translating gives CASSYSQGGTEAFF.

The J gene is TRBJ1-2, the V gene TRBV20-1; 11 nucleotides agree with TRBD1. Germline CDR1 DFQATT, CDR2 SNEGSKA (reference sequence). The V gene end was trimmed by 5 bases and the J gene end by 4 bases; junction bases not matched to a gene: 15. This CDR3 is 17 amino acids long. This CDR3 reads CSAVAGLGQGGGYGYTF. Written as DNA, the CDR3 is TGCAGTGCTGTTGCGGGGTTGGGACAGGGGGGCGGCTATGGCTACACCTTC.

In this sample, this clonotype turned up many times. The chain employs TRBV7-8 and TRBJ2-7; 11 bases map to TRBD1. The CDR3 extends over 14 amino acids. Germline-derived CDR1 and CDR2 are SGHVS and FQNEAQ. Trimming removed 4 bases from V and 7 bases from J; junction bases left unmatched: 6. For the CDR3, the DNA is TGTGCCAGCAGCTGGGGACAGGGGGGGTTGGAGCAGTACTTC. As protein: CASSWGQGGLEQYF.

This clonotype was observed at least ten times. The gene calls are TRBV4-1 and TRBJ1-2; TRBD1 agrees at 9 bases. Germline trimming cut 1 base from V and 7 bases from J; bases unmatched to any gene: 7. Germline CDR1 reads MGHRA; CDR2 reads YSYEKL. The CDR3 runs to 15 residues. For the CDR3, the DNA is TGCGCCAGCAGCCAAGCTCGGACAGGGGTGGGTGGCTACACCTTC. It specifies CASSQARTGVGGYTF.

This clonotype was found many times. At one boundary the junction diverges from the germline segment, which might be a read error. V gene TRBV6-4 combines with J gene TRBJ1-6; possible D gene TRBD1, 5 bases. The V gene's germline CDR1 is MRHNA and CDR2 SNTAGT. The CDR3 has 18 residues. The chain's CDR3 is CASRDYDRTSSYNSPLHF. In DNA form, the CDR3 reads TGTGCCAGCAGAGACTACGACAGAACCAGCTCCTATAATTCACCCCTCCACTTT.

The chain has TRBV29-1 and TRBJ2-7; D remains unclear. V gave up 8 bases and J gave up 3 bases, with 14 bases separating them. The CDR3 contains 12 residues. The germline V gene encodes CDR1 SQVTM and CDR2 ANQGSEA. The CDR3 bases are TGCAGCTACCGGCAGAGCCACTACGAGCAGTACTTC. It yields the protein CSYRQSHYEQYF.

The chain carries TRBV10-3 and TRBJ2-5; 9 positions match TRBD1. Germline CDR1 is ENHRY and CDR2 is SYGVKD. Trimming cost V 0 bases and J 6 bases; bases outside gene matches: 8. The CDR3 totals 16 residues. The CDR3 spells CAISESSIGQGQTQYF. CDR3 coding DNA: TGTGCCATCAGTGAGTCAAGTATAGGACAGGGGCAGACCCAGTACTTC.